The clone carrying this TCR beta chain was observed many times. Its antigen is currently unknown. TCRdb itself ran the 5' RACE reads through MiXCR, one entry per CDR3 protein. Among 100,000 to 150,000 distinct CDR3 sequences listed, around 7.4% were seen once. This record comes from a study of T cells after yellow fever vaccination. General study findings and limits: Most clones from primary vaccination resurfaced after the booster (around 95% CD4, around 89% CD8).

With 0 bases removed from V and 6 bases from J, the gap between germline ends came to 7 bases. The CDR3 extends over 13 amino acids. Germline V gives CDR1 SGHKS, CDR2 YYEKEE (reference sequence). This TCR was sampled from a man younger than 35 who received the YFV17D yellow fever vaccine. The sequences come from CD4+ T cells sorted from PBMCs, collected 10 to 11 days after the first yellow fever vaccination. The genes are TRBV5-5 and TRBJ1-5; no definite D call. The CDR3, as DNA: TGTGCCAGCAGCTTGGGCGGTACTCAGCCCCAGCATTTT. Its translation is CASSLGGTQPQHF.